This T cell receptor beta chain was sequenced for a study of blood T cell repertoires in COVID-19. In the study overall: Collection of acute and convalescent COVID-19 samples took place in the United States, Italy and Spain. Sample material is recorded as cDNA or gDNA derived from T cells, B-cell-depleted T cells, or PBMCs.

Methods used by the authors: By means of reference gene primer amplification, nucleated cell counts were estimated. Some clones are missing from TCRdb's copy, which holds only in-frame ones; the method was immunoSEQ multiplex PCR. From that table come the V and J calls and clone size; the DNA was used to work out D and trimming. The sample holds around 160,000 clones; 80% are singletons and the top ten take about an eighth. The CDR3 consists of 15 residues. CDR1 is SNHLY, CDR2 FYNNEI, per germline. Trimming took off 2 bases at V and 4 bases at J, with 12 bases between the two ends. A single count supports this clone.

The rearrangement uses TRBV2 and TRBJ1-5; the D is unclear. Sequenced sample: peripheral blood. This TCR came from a man in his fifties or sixties with active or convalescent COVID-19. The DNA of the CDR3 is TGTGCCAGCAGTGAATTTCGGGGAGATAATCAGCCCCAGCATTTT. It specifies CASSEFRGDNQPQHF.